This entry describes one TCR beta chain. Germline values: CDR1 MNHEY, CDR2 SMNVEV (reference sequence). V dropped 5 bases and J dropped 2; count of bases not matched to a gene: 11. The CDR3 sequence is 16 residues long. This sample was included in a study of cytomegalovirus exposure and HLA in healthy donors. 60 Vbeta and 13 Jbeta primers were used in PCR. The method was immunoSEQ multiplex PCR; TCRdb's version includes in-frame clones alone and lacks a portion of them. This sample has fewer than 95,000 clones, with around 85% found just once. The specimen was PBMCs. The chain is built from TRBV27 and TRBJ2-7; 8 positions match TRBD1. The source of this sequence is a man between 40 and 49 years old in good health and CMV-seropositive. Here the CDR3 reads CASSGSRGTGPYEQYF. CDR3 DNA sequence: TGTGCCAGCAGTGGGTCTAGAGGGACAGGCCCCTACGAGCAGTACTTC.